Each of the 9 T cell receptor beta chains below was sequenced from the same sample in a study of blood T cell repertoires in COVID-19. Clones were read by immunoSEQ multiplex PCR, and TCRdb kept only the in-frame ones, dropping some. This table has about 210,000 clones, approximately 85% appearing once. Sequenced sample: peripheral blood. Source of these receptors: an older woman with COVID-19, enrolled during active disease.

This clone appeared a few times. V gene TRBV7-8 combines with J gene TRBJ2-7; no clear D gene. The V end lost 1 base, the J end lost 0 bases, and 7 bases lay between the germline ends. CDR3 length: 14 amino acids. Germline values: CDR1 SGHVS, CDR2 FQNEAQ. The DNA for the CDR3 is TGTGCCAGCAGCTTAGTATTGAGCTCCTACGAGCAGTACTTC. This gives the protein CASSLVLSSYEQYF.

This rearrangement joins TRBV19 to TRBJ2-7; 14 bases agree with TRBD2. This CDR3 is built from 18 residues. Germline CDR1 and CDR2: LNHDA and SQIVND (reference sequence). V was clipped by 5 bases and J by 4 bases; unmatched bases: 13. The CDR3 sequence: CASSARLAGGSISYEQYF. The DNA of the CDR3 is TGTGCCAGTAGTGCGAGACTAGCGGGAGGGAGCATCTCGTACGAGCAGTACTTC.

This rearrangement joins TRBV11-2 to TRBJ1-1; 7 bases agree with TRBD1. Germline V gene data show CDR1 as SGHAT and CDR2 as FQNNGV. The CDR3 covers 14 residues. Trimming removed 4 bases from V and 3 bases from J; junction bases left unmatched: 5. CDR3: CASSYRGKDTEAFF. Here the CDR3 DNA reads TGTGCCAGCAGCTACAGGGGAAAAGACACTGAAGCTTTCTTT.

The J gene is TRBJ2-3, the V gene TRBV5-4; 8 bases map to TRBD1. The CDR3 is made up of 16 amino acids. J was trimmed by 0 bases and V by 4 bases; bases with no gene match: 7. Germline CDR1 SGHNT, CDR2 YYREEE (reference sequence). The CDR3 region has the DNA TGTGCCAGCAGCGCCGTAACAGGGGGGAGCACAGATACGCAGTATTTT. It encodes CASSAVTGGSTDTQYF.

CDR3 nucleotides: TGTGCCAGCAGCGGACCGGGACAGAAGAACACTGAAGCTTTCTTT. This codes for CASSGPGQKNTEAFF. This chain connects TRBV7-2 to TRBJ1-1; 7 bases are a match to TRBD1. J lost 1 base, V lost 5 bases, and 7 bases had no gene match. The CDR3 totals 15 residues. Germline CDR1 and CDR2: SGHTA and FQGNSA.

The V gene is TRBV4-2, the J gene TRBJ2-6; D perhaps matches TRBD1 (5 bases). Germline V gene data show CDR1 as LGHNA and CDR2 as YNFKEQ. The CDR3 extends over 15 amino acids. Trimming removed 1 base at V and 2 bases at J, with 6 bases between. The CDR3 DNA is TGTGCCAGCAGCCAAGCAGGGACTGGGGCCAACGTCCTGACTTTC. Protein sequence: CASSQAGTGANVLTF.

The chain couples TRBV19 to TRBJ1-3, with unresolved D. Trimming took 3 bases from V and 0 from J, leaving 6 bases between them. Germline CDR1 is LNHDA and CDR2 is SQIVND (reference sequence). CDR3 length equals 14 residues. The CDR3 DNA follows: TGTGCCAGTAGTATCGAGGACTCTGGAAACACCATATATTTT. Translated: CASSIEDSGNTIYF.

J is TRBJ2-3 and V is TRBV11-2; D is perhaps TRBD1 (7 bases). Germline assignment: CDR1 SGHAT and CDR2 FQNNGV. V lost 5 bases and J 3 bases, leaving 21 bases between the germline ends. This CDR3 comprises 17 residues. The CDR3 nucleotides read TGTGCCAGCAGCCGCAGAGTTGACAGGGCGGGAACAGATACGCAGTATTTT. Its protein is CASSRRVDRAGTDTQYF.

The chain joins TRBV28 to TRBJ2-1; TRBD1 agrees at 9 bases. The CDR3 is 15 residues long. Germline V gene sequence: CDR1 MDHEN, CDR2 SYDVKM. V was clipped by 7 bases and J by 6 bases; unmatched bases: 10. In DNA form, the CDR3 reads TGTGCCAGCACCTTAGGGACAGGGCGAGGCAATGAGCAGTTCTTC. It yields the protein CASTLGTGRGNEQFF.